One and the same sample provided the 27 T cell receptor beta chains below, sequenced in a study of blood T cell repertoires in COVID-19. Profiling relied on immunoSEQ multiplex PCR, and the TCRdb table lists in-frame clones only, not all of them. This table has about 220,000 clones, roughly four fifths appearing once. The material sequenced was peripheral blood. Every receptor here comes from a woman in her seventies with COVID-19, enrolled during active disease.

CDR3 DNA: TGCGCCAGCAGCTTGGACAGGTTAGGCGGAAAACTGTTTTTT. Translation: CASSLDRLGGKLFF. The chain uses TRBV5-1 and TRBJ1-4, with D perhaps TRBD1 (5 bases). Germline lookup yields CDR1 SGHRS and CDR2 YFSETQ. Trimming removed 0 bases at V and 10 bases at J, with 13 bases between. The CDR3 is 14 residues long.

This clone showed up just once. The CDR3 loop reads CASSLGTVLDTQYF. The CDR3 DNA follows: TGTGCCAGCTCACTAGGGACAGTTCTAGATACGCAGTATTTT. The chain uses TRBV18 and TRBJ2-3, with 7 bases aligning to TRBD1. The CDR3 is 14 residues long. The germline gives CDR1 KGHSH, CDR2 LQKENI. Trimming cost V 4 bases and J 5 bases; bases outside gene matches: 6.

The V call is TRBV5-4, the J call TRBJ2-2, with D possibly matching TRBD2 (5 bases). V dropped 3 bases and J dropped 1 base, with 10 bases sitting between them. The V gene's germline CDR1 is SGHNT and CDR2 YYREEE (reference sequence). The CDR3 spans 15 residues. The CDR3 sequence is CASSSGSVNTGELFF. The CDR3 DNA reads as TGTGCCAGCAGCTCGGGTAGCGTGAACACCGGGGAGCTGTTTTTT.

The V and J genes are TRBV29-1 and TRBJ1-1; D may be TRBD1 (6 bases). The CDR3 is 11 amino acids. Germline CDR1 SQVTM, CDR2 ANQGSEA. The V and J ends lost 5 bases and 8 bases respectively, with 12 bases between them. CDR3 DNA: TGCAGCGTTTCAGGGGTTAGAGAAGCTTTCTTT. It yields the protein CSVSGVREAFF.

The chain joins TRBV3-1 (or the pseudogene TRBV3-2) to TRBJ2-1, with 13 positions matching TRBD2. CDR1 and CDR2 from the germline V gene are LGHDT and YNNKEL (reference sequence). CDR3 length: 14 amino acids. Germline trimming cut 4 bases from V and 9 bases from J; bases unmatched to any gene: 3. CDR3 loop: CASSPTSGRGEQFF. For the CDR3, the DNA is TGTGCCAGCAGCCCTACTAGCGGGAGGGGTGAGCAGTTCTTC.

The genes are TRBV9 and TRBJ1-5; D not resolved. Trimming shortened V by 0 bases and J by 0 bases, and 4 bases separated the two germline ends. Germline V gene lookup returns CDR1 SGDLS and CDR2 YYNGEE. CDR3 length: 14 amino acids. The CDR3, as DNA: TGTGCCAGCAGCGTAGACGGTAGCAATCAGCCCCAGCATTTT. This encodes CASSVDGSNQPQHF.

The chain links TRBV27 to TRBJ2-2, with 7 bases fitting TRBD1. CDR1 and CDR2 (germline): MNHEY, SMNVEV (reference sequence). This CDR3 spans 14 amino acids. The ends lost 6 bases at V and 6 bases at J; junction bases unmatched: 7. In DNA form, the CDR3 reads TGTGCCAGCAGGCCACAGGGGCCGGCCGGGGAGCTGTTTTTT. As protein: CASRPQGPAGELFF.

The chain recombines TRBV7-9 with TRBJ1-1; no reliable D call. The CDR3 contains 17 residues. From germline, CDR1 is SEHNR and CDR2 FQNEAQ (reference sequence). V dropped 6 bases and J dropped 1 base, with 21 bases sitting between them. Here the CDR3 reads CASSFFPSPPGNTEAFF. The CDR3 bases are TGTGCCAGCAGTTTTTTTCCCTCTCCGCCCGGGAACACTGAAGCTTTCTTT.

This chain links TRBV3-1 (or the pseudogene TRBV3-2) with TRBJ2-2; TRBD1 is a possible D gene (5 bases). The V gene lost 7 bases and the J gene lost 5 bases, with 17 bases spanning the gap. Germline assignment: CDR1 LGHDT and CDR2 YNNKEL (reference sequence). The CDR3 is 15 amino acids. The CDR3 loop reads CASTHRRPGTGELFF. The CDR3 DNA reads TGTGCCAGCACCCACAGGCGTCCAGGGACCGGGGAGCTGTTTTTT.

The genes are TRBV11-1 and TRBJ2-6; a possible D gene is TRBD1 (5 bases). The CDR3 has 16 residues. The germline V gene has CDR1 SGHAT and CDR2 FQDESV (reference sequence). V was clipped by 0 bases and J by 3 bases, with 9 bases between them. The chain's CDR3 is CASSLASGNGANVLTF. As DNA, the CDR3 is TGTGCCAGCAGCTTAGCCTCAGGGAATGGGGCCAACGTCCTGACTTTC.

This chain joins TRBV5-8 and TRBJ1-5, with no clear D. Looked up from germline, CDR1 is SGHTS and CDR2 is YDEGEE. V lost 4 bases to trimming and J lost 9 bases, with 17 bases between them. The CDR3 totals 14 residues. Here the CDR3 DNA reads TGTGCCAGCAGCAAAGAGGGCTTTCTAGGGCCCCAGCATTTT. Translated, it gives CASSKEGFLGPQHF.

This clone occurred a few times. The chain recombines TRBV24-1 with TRBJ2-3; 11 bases are a match to TRBD2. CDR3 size: 15 residues. The germline V gene has CDR1 KGHDR and CDR2 SFDVKD. V lost 7 bases and J lost 4; bases outside the gene matches: 6. This chain's CDR3 is CATRLGTSGSDTQYF. The CDR3 DNA sequence: TGTGCCACCAGACTCGGGACTAGCGGATCAGATACGCAGTATTTT.

V is TRBV19 and J is TRBJ2-3; 7 bases map to TRBD2. Unmatched junction bases numbered 9, after V lost 6 bases and J lost 6 bases. CDR1 and CDR2 (germline): LNHDA, SQIVND (reference sequence). CDR3 size: 14 residues. The CDR3 protein is CASRAILGGDTQYF. CDR3 DNA sequence: TGTGCCAGTAGGGCTATACTGGGGGGGGATACGCAGTATTTT. The variable domain in full, completed from reference TRBV19 and TRBJ2-3, reads DGGITQSPKYLFRKEGQNVTLSCEQNLNHDAMYWYRQDPGQGLRLIYYSQIVNDFQKGDIAEGYSVSREKKESFPLTVTSAQKNPTAFYLCASRAILGGDTQYFGPGTRLTVL.

The chain combines TRBV5-4 with TRBJ2-7; D call uncertain. The germline CDR1 and CDR2 sequences are SGHNT and YYREEE (reference sequence). The CDR3 loop spans 14 amino acids. The ends were cut back, 0 bases at V and 5 bases at J, with 12 bases in the middle. The CDR3: CASSLDKFSNEQYF. CDR3 DNA sequence: TGTGCCAGCAGCTTGGACAAATTTAGCAACGAGCAGTACTTC. Together with reference TRBV5-4 and TRBJ2-7, the CDR3 gives the full variable domain: ETGVTQSPTHLIKTRGQQVTLRCSSQSGHNTVSWYQQALGQGPQFIFQYYREEENGRGNFPPRFSGLQFPNYSSELNVNALELDDSALYLCASSLDKFSNEQYFGPGTRLTVT.

As for this clone: Different DNA sequences within this sample yield the same CDR3. Here the CDR3 reads CASSLGGQGRETQYF. In DNA form, the CDR3 reads TGTGCCAGCAGCTTAGGAGGACAGGGTCGGGAGACCCAGTACTTC. This rearrangement joins TRBV7-3 to TRBJ2-5; TRBD1 matches at 8 bases. Trimming cost V 2 bases and J 5 bases; bases outside gene matches: 7. The CDR3 totals 15 residues. Germline loops: CDR1 SGHTA, CDR2 FQGTGA. The entire variable domain, with the rest obtained from reference TRBV7-3 and TRBJ2-5, is as follows: GAGVSQTPSNKVTEKGKYVELRCDPISGHTALYWYRQSLGQGPEFLIYFQGTGAADDSGLPNDRFFAVRPEGSVSTLKIQRTERGDSAVYLCASSLGGQGRETQYFGPGTRLLVL.

The gene calls are TRBV7-2 and TRBJ2-2; no firm D call. Germline CDR1 and CDR2: SGHTA and FQGNSA. The CDR3 has 16 amino acids. Deletions cut 5 bases from V and 0 bases from J, with 13 bases between. Here the CDR3 DNA reads TGTGCCAGCAGCCCCGTGTCTCTTACGAACACCGGGGAGCTGTTTTTT. The encoded protein is CASSPVSLTNTGELFF.

The chain uses TRBV11-2 and TRBJ2-1, with D possibly matching TRBD2 (6 bases). Per the germline V gene, CDR1 is SGHAT and CDR2 is FQNNGV. The ends were cut back, 5 bases at V and 15 bases at J, with 17 bases in the middle. This CDR3 contains 12 residues. CDR3 DNA: TGTGCCAGCAGCCGGATAGTTAGCGGAGGGTTCTTC. Protein: CASSRIVSGGFF.

In nucleotides, the CDR3 is TGCGCCAGCAGCCCTTCTAAGGGAGATGGGACCCAGTACTTC. Its translation: CASSPSKGDGTQYF. The chain combines TRBV4-1 with TRBJ2-5, with D possibly TRBD2 on 5 matching bases. Germline loops: CDR1 MGHRA, CDR2 YSYEKL. Trimming cost V 4 bases and J 7 bases, with 16 bases left between them. CDR3 size: 14 residues.

The V and J genes are TRBV7-2 and TRBJ2-7, with TRBD2 identical over 9 bases. Germline-derived CDR1 and CDR2 are SGHTA and FQGNSA. J gave up 1 base and V 2 bases, and 6 bases lay outside the gene matches. The CDR3 has 16 amino acids. CDR3 sequence: CASSLRTSEGSYEQYF. Written as DNA, the CDR3 is TGTGCCAGCAGCTTAAGGACTAGCGAGGGATCCTACGAGCAGTACTTC.

This chain uses TRBV3-1 (or the pseudogene TRBV3-2) with TRBJ1-1; D possibly corresponds to TRBD1 (5 bases). The CDR3 contains 15 residues. Trimming cost V 1 base and J 2 bases, with 11 bases left between them. Germline assignment: CDR1 LGHDT and CDR2 YNNKEL (reference sequence). The CDR3 spells CASSQVGGGNTEAFF. CDR3 sequence (DNA): TGTGCCAGCAGCCAAGTGGGGGGAGGCAACACTGAAGCTTTCTTT.

The V gene is TRBV5-1, the J gene TRBJ2-7; D is uncertain. The CDR3 length is 15 residues. The germline V and J ends were trimmed by 0 bases and 2 bases, with 12 bases remaining between them. Germline values: CDR1 SGHRS, CDR2 YFSETQ. As DNA, the CDR3 is TGCGCCAGCAGCTTGGTACTCGGGTCCACCTACGAGCAGTACTTC. This codes for CASSLVLGSTYEQYF.

This sequence joins TRBV27 and TRBJ1-4; 8 nucleotides align to TRBD1. This CDR3 comprises 15 residues. Germline assignment: CDR1 MNHEY and CDR2 SMNVEV (reference sequence). Germline trimming cut 4 bases from V and 7 bases from J; bases unmatched to any gene: 8. The CDR3 sequence is CASSSRQGYGEKLFF. DNA of the CDR3: TGTGCCAGCAGTTCACGACAGGGGTATGGTGAAAAACTGTTTTTT.

In the case of this clone: Just one base apart from a much larger clone, this may be a read error. The rearrangement links TRBV28 to TRBJ2-2; possibly TRBD2 for D (6 bases). The germline CDR1 and CDR2 sequences are MDHEN and SYDVKM. The CDR3 consists of 15 residues. The ends were cut back, 2 bases at V and 1 base at J, with 8 bases in the middle. This chain's CDR3 is CASSLAGKNTGELFF. CDR3 sequence (DNA): TGTGCCAGCAGTTTAGCGGGGAAGAACACCGGGGAGCTGTTTTTT.

V usage is TRBV3-1 (or the pseudogene TRBV3-2) and J usage is TRBJ1-4; D ambiguous. V lost 4 bases, J lost 7 bases, and 7 bases lay in between. In germline, CDR1 is LGHDT, CDR2 YNNKEL (reference sequence). This CDR3 region has 12 residues. As DNA, the CDR3 is TGTGCCAGCAGCCCAGAGCGTGAAAAACTGTTTTTT. Its protein is CASSPEREKLFF.

This chain links TRBV28 with TRBJ1-5; TRBD1 agrees at 9 bases. This CDR3 has 14 residues. In germline, CDR1 is MDHEN, CDR2 SYDVKM. V was clipped by 6 bases and J by 7 bases; unmatched bases: 7. The CDR3 nucleotides read TGTGCCAGCAGGACAGGGGGAGGACGCCAGCCCCAGCATTTT. It translates to CASRTGGGRQPQHF.

This CDR3 is CASSLLGGSRNEQYF. The CDR3 DNA is TGTGCCAGCAGCCTCCTCGGCGGGAGCCGAAACGAGCAGTACTTC. The V gene is TRBV11-2, the J gene TRBJ2-7, with TRBD2 matching 7 bases. The junction had 12 bases not matched to a gene; V was cut back by 5 bases and J by 5 bases. This CDR3 spans 15 amino acids. The germline gives CDR1 SGHAT, CDR2 FQNNGV. Based on the CDR3 plus reference TRBV11-2 and TRBJ2-7, the full variable domain is EAGVAQSPRYKIIEKRQSVAFWCNPISGHATLYWYQQILGQGPKLLIQFQNNGVVDDSQLPKDRFSAERLKGVDSTLKIQPAKLEDSAVYLCASSLLGGSRNEQYFGPGTRLTVT.

The rearrangement uses TRBV6-5 and TRBJ1-1; TRBD1 might be the D (5 bases). From germline, CDR1 is MNHEY and CDR2 SVGAGI. The length of the CDR3 is 13 residues. V was pared by 7 bases and J by 0 bases, with 9 bases between. The CDR3 is CASKTAMNTEAFF. The CDR3 nucleotides are TGTGCCAGCAAGACAGCAATGAACACTGAAGCTTTCTTT.